The 27 T cell receptor beta chains below come from one sample, sequenced in a study of cytomegalovirus exposure and HLA in healthy donors. PCR employed 60 Vbeta and 13 Jbeta primers. Clones were sequenced by immunoSEQ multiplex PCR, and TCRdb holds only the in-frame ones, with some missing. The sample gives around 110,000 clones, about four fifths of which show up once; roughly 22% is in the top ten. Sequenced: PBMCs. These receptors all come from a man aged 25 to 45 in good health and CMV-seropositive.

The rearrangement links TRBV11-1 to TRBJ2-5; D not resolved. The CDR3 length is 15 residues. Trimming cost V 4 bases and J 3 bases, with 15 bases left between them. Germline V gene lookup returns CDR1 SGHAT and CDR2 FQDESV (reference sequence). The CDR3 sequence: CASSSLGLVEETQYF. The CDR3 DNA reads as TGTGCCAGCAGCTCCCTAGGTCTAGTTGAAGAGACCCAGTACTTC.

The chain employs TRBV20-1 and TRBJ1-2; D unresolved. The CDR3 length is 11 residues. In germline, CDR1 is DFQATT, CDR2 SNEGSKA (reference sequence). Trimming shortened V by 2 bases and J by 5 bases, and 6 bases separated the two germline ends. Here the CDR3 reads CSARNGYGYTF. DNA for the CDR3: TGCAGTGCTAGAAACGGTTATGGCTACACCTTC.

This chain connects TRBV10-1 to TRBJ2-1, with 15 bases identical to TRBD2. Germline V gives CDR1 WNHNN, CDR2 SYGVQD (reference sequence). This CDR3 has 17 amino acids. Unmatched junction bases numbered 5, after V lost 1 base and J lost 7 bases. The CDR3 region is CASSEWTSGGAWNEQFF. The CDR3, as DNA: TGCGCCAGCAGTGAGTGGACTAGCGGGGGGGCGTGGAATGAGCAGTTCTTC.

The chain couples TRBV7-2 to TRBJ1-4, with TRBD1 as a possible D gene (5 bases). CDR1 and CDR2 from the germline V gene are SGHTA and FQGNSA. V lost 5 bases and J lost 13, with 11 bases in between. The CDR3 loop spans 11 amino acids. CDR3 region: CASSSDRTLFF. DNA for the CDR3: TGTGCCAGCAGCAGCGACAGAACACTGTTTTTT.

The chain links TRBV30 to TRBJ2-1, with 10 bases aligning to TRBD2. V trimming: 1 base; J trimming: 8 bases; junction bases outside the gene matches: 8. Germline V gene lookup returns CDR1 GTSNPN and CDR2 SVGIG (reference sequence). The CDR3 is made up of 15 amino acids. CDR3 protein: CAWSDERGGLDEQFF. The CDR3 nucleotides are TGTGCCTGGAGTGATGAGCGGGGGGGCCTGGATGAGCAGTTCTTC.

This clone was seen only once. The chain uses TRBV6-5 and TRBJ1-3; 9 nucleotides match TRBD1. V was clipped by 5 bases and J by 3 bases; unmatched bases: 2. Germline CDR1 and CDR2: MNHEY and SVGAGI. The CDR3 length is 14 residues. Here the CDR3 reads CASSRQGVGNTIYF. As DNA, the CDR3 is TGTGCCAGCAGTCGACAGGGGGTTGGAAACACCATATATTTT.

This chain links TRBV28 with TRBJ1-6; D perhaps matches TRBD1 (6 bases). V gave up 6 bases and J gave up 13 bases, with 22 bases separating them. Germline-derived CDR1 and CDR2 are MDHEN and SYDVKM. The CDR3 is 15 amino acids. The CDR3 region is CASSLPGQLPGPLHF. DNA for the CDR3: TGTGCCAGCAGCCTCCCCGGACAGCTCCCGGGGCCCCTCCACTTT.

This chain links TRBV27 with TRBJ2-5; tentatively, D is TRBD2 (5 bases). This CDR3 spans 14 amino acids. Germline V CDR1 and CDR2: MNHEY, SMNVEV (reference sequence). V was cut by 1 base and J by 2 bases, with 8 bases left in between. As DNA, the CDR3 is TGTGCCAGCAGTTTATACGGGGAACAAGAGACCCAGTACTTC. This sequence encodes CASSLYGEQETQYF.

The J gene is TRBJ2-3, the V gene TRBV13; TRBD2 is a possible D gene (6 bases). The CDR3 sequence is 14 residues long. Trimming took off 5 bases at V and 6 bases at J, with 15 bases between the two ends. CDR1 and CDR2 from the germline V gene are PRHDT and FYEKMQ (reference sequence). CDR3 residues: CASSLGGRSDTQYF. The CDR3 nucleotides are TGTGCCAGCAGCCTGGGGGGACGTTCTGATACGCAGTATTTT. Complete variable domain (other parts from reference TRBV13 and TRBJ2-3): AAGVIQSPRHLIKEKRETATLKCYPIPRHDTVYWYQQGPGQDPQFLISFYEKMQSDKGSIPDRFSAQQFSDYHSELNMSSLELGDSALYFCASSLGGRSDTQYFGPGTRLTVL.

This chain joins TRBV10-3 and TRBJ1-1; TRBD1 is a possible D gene (5 bases). The CDR3 consists of 13 residues. Between the trimmed V and J ends, which lost 4 bases and 2 bases, there was a span of 8 bases. CDR1 ENHRY and CDR2 SYGVKD come from the germline V gene. Here the CDR3 reads CAISGGGNTEAFF. CDR3 DNA sequence: TGTGCCATCAGTGGGGGGGGAAACACTGAAGCTTTCTTT.

Note on this clone: The same CDR3 can be traced to other DNA sequences in this sample. The CDR3 DNA sequence: TGTGCCAGCAGCGTAGGGGCCGGTAGCTCCTACGAGCAGTACTTC. Protein product: CASSVGAGSSYEQYF. The V call is TRBV9, the J call TRBJ2-7; the D is unclear. CDR1 is SGDLS, CDR2 YYNGEE, per germline. The CDR3 has 15 residues. Deletions cut 0 bases from V and 0 bases from J, with 10 bases between.

The V and J genes are TRBV19 and TRBJ1-1, with D possibly TRBD1 on 5 matching bases. Germline CDR1 reads LNHDA; CDR2 reads SQIVND (reference sequence). V was trimmed by 11 bases and J by 1 base, leaving 11 bases between them. The CDR3 is 12 residues long. CDR3 region: CACRQPNTEAFF. The CDR3 coding sequence is TGTGCCTGCAGACAGCCGAACACTGAAGCTTTCTTT. The full variable domain, its missing parts supplied by reference TRBV19 and TRBJ1-1, is DGGITQSPKYLFRKEGQNVTLSCEQNLNHDAMYWYRQDPGQGLRLIYYSQIVNDFQKGDIAEGYSVSREKKESFPLTVTSAQKNPTAFYLCACRQPNTEAFFGQGTRLTVV.

The V call is TRBV6-5, the J call TRBJ1-6; D might be TRBD1 (6 bases). Looked up from germline, CDR1 is MNHEY and CDR2 is SVGAGI. The ends were cut back, 5 bases at V and 7 bases at J, with 15 bases in the middle. The length of the CDR3 is 15 residues. CDR3 amino acids: CASSAYRASNSPLHF. The CDR3 DNA sequence: TGTGCCAGCAGTGCCTACAGGGCTAGCAATTCACCCCTCCACTTT.

This rearrangement joins TRBV7-9 to TRBJ1-2; 9 bases align to TRBD1. The CDR3 loop spans 16 amino acids. V trimming: 2 bases; J trimming: 6 bases; junction bases outside the gene matches: 10. The germline CDR1 and CDR2 sequences are SEHNR and FQNEAQ (reference sequence). The CDR3 DNA reads as TGTGCCAGCAGCTTATACCGGGACAGGGTTTCAGATGGCTACACCTTC. This sequence encodes CASSLYRDRVSDGYTF.

There are a few counts of this clone. This chain connects TRBV10-2 to TRBJ2-7; D gene uncertain. Trimming cost V 3 bases and J 3 bases, with 12 bases left between them. The CDR3 has 14 residues. Per germline, CDR1 WSHSY and CDR2 SAAADI. CDR3 sequence reads: CASSESTGGYEQYF. In DNA form, the CDR3 reads TGCGCCAGCAGTGAATCGACTGGCGGCTACGAGCAGTACTTC.

The genes are TRBV19 and TRBJ1-5, with D perhaps matching TRBD1 (5 bases). The germline CDR1 and CDR2 sequences are LNHDA and SQIVND (reference sequence). The germline V and J ends were trimmed by 6 bases and 7 bases, with 10 bases remaining between them. The CDR3 covers 12 residues. The CDR3 reads CASSQGWQPQHF. The CDR3, as DNA: TGTGCCAGTAGCCAGGGTTGGCAGCCCCAGCATTTT.

This chain joins TRBV28 and TRBJ1-3; D perhaps matches TRBD1 (5 bases). Germline V gene data show CDR1 as MDHEN and CDR2 as SYDVKM. The CDR3 contains 15 residues. Deletions cut 7 bases from V and 1 base from J, with 14 bases between. This chain's CDR3 is CASTLQATSGNTIYF. Here the CDR3 DNA reads TGTGCCAGCACCCTACAGGCTACATCTGGAAACACCATATATTTT.

This rearrangement joins TRBV28 to TRBJ1-1, with D unclear. With 6 bases removed from V and 4 bases from J, the gap between germline ends came to 9 bases. The CDR3 consists of 12 residues. The germline V gene has CDR1 MDHEN and CDR2 SYDVKM. This CDR3 is CASRGGGTEAFF. CDR3 in DNA: TGTGCCAGCAGAGGCGGTGGCACTGAAGCTTTCTTT.

V is TRBV19 and J is TRBJ1-4, with a weak D call TRBD1 (5 bases). Trimming cost V 4 bases and J 2 bases, with 8 bases left between them. CDR3 length: 14 amino acids. Germline V CDR1 and CDR2: LNHDA, SQIVND (reference sequence). The CDR3 reads CASSRWGTNEKLFF. In DNA, the CDR3 is TGTGCCAGTAGTAGGTGGGGCACTAATGAAAAACTGTTTTTT.

The V gene is TRBV7-8, the J gene TRBJ2-5; D possibly corresponds to TRBD2 (6 bases). Germline-derived CDR1 and CDR2 are SGHVS and FQNEAQ. The V end lost 5 bases, the J end lost 2 bases, and 18 bases lay between the germline ends. This CDR3 is built from 16 residues. The CDR3 DNA is TGTGCCAGCAGCGCCTACTCCGGGACTGAACAAGAGACCCAGTACTTC. Encoded protein: CASSAYSGTEQETQYF. The whole variable domain, remainder taken from reference TRBV7-8 and TRBJ2-5, is GAGVSQSPRYKVAKRGQDVALRCDPISGHVSLFWYQQALGQGPEFLTYFQNEAQLDKSGLPSDRFFAERPEGSVSTLKIQRTQQEDSAVYLCASSAYSGTEQETQYFGPGTRLLVL.

This sequence joins TRBV5-4 and TRBJ1-1; D not certain. The CDR3 runs 16 residues. Germline lookup yields CDR1 SGHNT and CDR2 YYREEE (reference sequence). Trimming pared 0 bases from V and 4 bases from J, leaving 16 bases between. CDR3 protein: CASSLADQASGTEAFF. For the CDR3, the DNA is TGTGCCAGCAGCTTGGCCGATCAAGCTAGCGGCACTGAAGCTTTCTTT.

The chain has TRBV7-3 and TRBJ1-1; a weak D match, TRBD1 (6 bases). The CDR3 loop spans 13 amino acids. CDR1 and CDR2 (germline): SGHTA, FQGTGA. V was shortened by 3 bases and J by 7 bases, with 12 bases between the two germline ends. This chain's CDR3 is CASSLFSDSEAFF. Written as DNA, the CDR3 is TGTGCCAGCAGCTTGTTCTCGGACAGTGAAGCTTTCTTT.

The chain links TRBV4-1 to TRBJ2-7; possibly TRBD2 for D (5 bases). CDR3 length: 17 amino acids. The germline V gene has CDR1 MGHRA and CDR2 YSYEKL. The V gene lost 2 bases and the J gene lost 6 bases, with 23 bases spanning the gap. In DNA form, the CDR3 reads TGCGCCAGCAGCCAAAGCGGCCGGAACCTGGAGCGGTGCGAGCAGTACGTC. It translates to CASSQSGRNLERCEQYV.

The chain uses TRBV11-3 and TRBJ2-3; 8 positions match TRBD2. The germline V gene has CDR1 SGHNT and CDR2 YENEEA. V trimming: 4 bases; J trimming: 5 bases; junction bases outside the gene matches: 14. This CDR3 spans 17 amino acids. CDR3 protein: CASSSRAASGWEDTQYF. Here the CDR3 DNA reads TGTGCCAGCAGCTCCCGGGCGGCTAGCGGGTGGGAAGATACGCAGTATTTT.

This sequence joins TRBV20-1 and TRBJ2-3; D gene ambiguous. Trimming shortened V by 5 bases and J by 2 bases, and 5 bases separated the two germline ends. From germline, CDR1 is DFQATT and CDR2 SNEGSKA (reference sequence). The CDR3 is made up of 11 amino acids. The CDR3 sequence is CSAENTDTQYF. The CDR3 nucleotides are TGCAGTGCTGAGAACACAGATACGCAGTATTTT.

The CDR3 here is CSVLPGSTDTQYF. The CDR3 coding sequence is TGCAGCGTTCTTCCGGGTAGCACAGATACGCAGTATTTT. The chain recombines TRBV29-1 with TRBJ2-3; D remains ambiguous. The CDR3 length is 13 residues. Germline CDR1 reads SQVTM; CDR2 reads ANQGSEA. V lost 5 bases to trimming and J lost 0 bases, with 9 bases between them.

The CDR3 nucleotides are TGTGCCAGTAGTATGGTAGGACAGAACACTGAAGCTTTCTTT. This gives the protein CASSMVGQNTEAFF. The chain joins TRBV19 to TRBJ1-1; D is perhaps TRBD1 (5 bases). The CDR3 is made up of 14 amino acids. Germline assignment: CDR1 LNHDA and CDR2 SQIVND (reference sequence). V was cut by 3 bases and J by 1 base, with 9 bases left in between.